These T cell receptor beta chains were read from a single sample in a study of T cell responses to AZD1222 COVID-19 vaccine. Produced via immunoSEQ multiplex PCR; TCRdb's table is partial and in-frame only. The sample shows about 170,000 clones, 92% of them seen only once. The sample consisted of peripheral blood, taken on day 0 of AZD1222 vaccination. Receptors were obtained from an adult in good health. The CDR3 runs from the conserved cysteine through the conserved F or W. Fields, in order: V gene, J gene, D gene, clone size, CDR3 DNA, CDR3 protein. A D gene is named only where the DNA matches it firmly. Clone size appears in some rows only: once, few, many, or a class for an expanded clone.

v_call: TRBV27; j_call: TRBJ1-5; d_call: -; clone_size: -; cdr3_nt: TGTGCCACCGGGGGATGGGGGGCAGATAGCGGCAATCAGCCCCAGCATTTT; cdr3_aa: CATGGWGADSGNQPQHF
v_call: TRBV7-2; j_call: TRBJ2-7; d_call: -; clone_size: -; cdr3_nt: TGTGCCAGCAGCTTAGAGGGTTTGGGTGGGCAGTACTTC; cdr3_aa: CASSLEGLGGQYF
v_call: TRBV29-1; j_call: TRBJ1-2; d_call: TRBD1; clone_size: -; cdr3_nt: TGCAGCGTTGAAGATCGGGTCGGAACAGGGGGTAGCTATGGCTACACCTTC; cdr3_aa: CSVEDRVGTGGSYGYTF
v_call: TRBV5-4; j_call: TRBJ2-3; d_call: -; clone_size: -; cdr3_nt: TGTGCCAGCAGCGACGGGTTTTTCGGGACACAAACAGATACGCAGTATTTT; cdr3_aa: CASSDGFFGTQTDTQYF
v_call: TRBV14; j_call: TRBJ2-3; d_call: -; clone_size: -; cdr3_nt: TGTGCCAGCAGCCAGCAGGGCCGTACGCAGTATTTT; cdr3_aa: CASSQQGRTQYF
v_call: TRBV5-1; j_call: TRBJ2-3; d_call: TRBD2; clone_size: -; cdr3_nt: TGCGCCAGCAGCAGAAGCGGGAGCTCTTTTAGCACAGATACGCAGTATTTT; cdr3_aa: CASSRSGSSFSTDTQYF
v_call: TRBV27; j_call: TRBJ1-6; d_call: TRBD1; clone_size: -; cdr3_nt: TGTGCCAGCAGTTTACGGCCGCCAGAACAGGGGAATTCACCCCTCCACTTT; cdr3_aa: CASSLRPPEQGNSPLHF
v_call: TRBV3-1/TRBV3-2; j_call: TRBJ2-3; d_call: -; clone_size: once; cdr3_nt: TGTGCCAGCAGCCAAAGCACAGATACGCAGTATTTT; cdr3_aa: CASSQSTDTQYF
v_call: TRBV6-5; j_call: TRBJ1-1; d_call: TRBD1; clone_size: -; cdr3_nt: TGTGCCAGCACATACAGGGGGAACACTGAAGCTTTCTTT; cdr3_aa: CASTYRGNTEAFF
v_call: TRBV4-3; j_call: TRBJ2-5; d_call: TRBD1; clone_size: -; cdr3_nt: TGCGCCAGCAGCCAAGGAAGGGGGCGCTTAGAGACCCAGTACTTC; cdr3_aa: CASSQGRGRLETQYF
v_call: TRBV6-2/TRBV6-3; j_call: TRBJ2-7; d_call: -; clone_size: -; cdr3_nt: TGTGCCAGCAGTTCCCCTTCGACGACAGGACTTTCCTACGAGCAGTACTTC; cdr3_aa: CASSSPSTTGLSYEQYF
v_call: TRBV4-1; j_call: TRBJ2-2; d_call: TRBD2; clone_size: -; cdr3_nt: TGCGCCAGCAGCCAAGTACTAGCGGGGGGAATTTCGCGGGGCACCGGGGAGCTGTTTTTT; cdr3_aa: CASSQVLAGGISRGTGELFF
v_call: TRBV19; j_call: TRBJ1-3; d_call: TRBD1; clone_size: -; cdr3_nt: TGTGCCAGTACGCCGGGACAGGGGGTTCTCTCTGGAAACACCATATATTTT; cdr3_aa: CASTPGQGVLSGNTIYF
v_call: TRBV27; j_call: TRBJ1-2; d_call: TRBD1; clone_size: -; cdr3_nt: TGTGCCAGCAGTTTTTGGGGACAGGGGACCTATGGCTACACCTTC; cdr3_aa: CASSFWGQGTYGYTF
v_call: TRBV7-9; j_call: TRBJ1-4; d_call: -; clone_size: -; cdr3_nt: TGTGCCAGCAGCTTAGCAGCAGGAAATGAAAAACTGTTTTTT; cdr3_aa: CASSLAAGNEKLFF
v_call: TRBV5-1; j_call: TRBJ1-1; d_call: TRBD1; clone_size: -; cdr3_nt: TGCGCCAGCAGCCCGGGACAGGGGGCGCCCCGGGCCAACACTGAAGCTTTCTTT; cdr3_aa: CASSPGQGAPRANTEAFF
v_call: TRBV10-3; j_call: TRBJ2-7; d_call: TRBD1; clone_size: -; cdr3_nt: TGTGCCATCAGTGAGCGGGGACAGACCTACGAGCAGTACTTC; cdr3_aa: CAISERGQTYEQYF
v_call: TRBV6-1; j_call: TRBJ1-2; d_call: -; clone_size: -; cdr3_nt: TGTGCCAGCAGTGATCTAGGGGCTATTGGCTACACCTTC; cdr3_aa: CASSDLGAIGYTF
v_call: TRBV30; j_call: TRBJ1-2; d_call: -; clone_size: once; cdr3_nt: TGTGCCTGGAATTTCGGACAGCTAAGCCCGACTGGCTACACCTTC; cdr3_aa: CAWNFGQLSPTGYTF
v_call: TRBV6-5; j_call: TRBJ1-1; d_call: -; clone_size: -; cdr3_nt: TGTGCCAGCAGCCGCAGTGGTGGGACTGAAGCTTTCTTT; cdr3_aa: CASSRSGGTEAFF
v_call: TRBV29-1; j_call: TRBJ1-1; d_call: -; clone_size: -; cdr3_nt: TGCAGCGTTGAGGGGGCCGACGACTCGGAAGCTTTCTTT; cdr3_aa: CSVEGADDSEAFF
v_call: TRBV24-1; j_call: TRBJ2-2; d_call: -; clone_size: -; cdr3_nt: TGTGCCACCAGTAATCTTGCCGGGGAGCTGTTTTTT; cdr3_aa: CATSNLAGELFF
v_call: TRBV5-6; j_call: TRBJ2-2; d_call: -; clone_size: -; cdr3_nt: TGTGCCAGCAGCTTGAAGACGGGGGCCAGGACCGGGGAGCTGTTTTTT; cdr3_aa: CASSLKTGARTGELFF
v_call: TRBV5-6; j_call: TRBJ2-7; d_call: TRBD2; clone_size: -; cdr3_nt: TGTGCCAGCAGCGGGCGGGGGGCGTACGAGCAGTACTTC; cdr3_aa: CASSGRGAYEQYF
v_call: TRBV4-1; j_call: TRBJ1-2; d_call: -; clone_size: -; cdr3_nt: TGCGCCAGCAGCCAGCTTTCGTCGGTTGGGTCGAACTATGGCTACACCTTC; cdr3_aa: CASSQLSSVGSNYGYTF
v_call: TRBV6-2/TRBV6-3; j_call: TRBJ2-3; d_call: -; clone_size: -; cdr3_nt: TGTGCCAGCAGTTCCCAGCGGGTGGGCACAGATACGCAGTATTTT; cdr3_aa: CASSSQRVGTDTQYF
v_call: TRBV5-6; j_call: TRBJ1-5; d_call: -; clone_size: -; cdr3_nt: TGTGCCAGCAGCTTGGCCCGGTCGGGCAATCAGCCCCAGCATTTT; cdr3_aa: CASSLARSGNQPQHF
v_call: TRBV9; j_call: TRBJ2-2; d_call: -; clone_size: -; cdr3_nt: TGTGCCAGCAGCCTTACTCCGAACACCGGGGAGCTGTTTTTT; cdr3_aa: CASSLTPNTGELFF
v_call: TRBV7-9; j_call: TRBJ2-2; d_call: -; clone_size: once; cdr3_nt: TGTGCCAGCAGCTTGGTGGGGTCATTCACAGGGGAGCTGTTTTTT; cdr3_aa: CASSLVGSFTGELFF
v_call: TRBV7-8; j_call: TRBJ1-2; d_call: TRBD1; clone_size: -; cdr3_nt: TGTGCCAGCAGCTTACGCCGACAGGGCGCTACTCCACACTACACCTTC; cdr3_aa: CASSLRRQGATPHYTF
v_call: TRBV18; j_call: TRBJ2-7; d_call: -; clone_size: -; cdr3_nt: TGTGCCAGCTCAAAGGTTGACGAGCAGTACTTC; cdr3_aa: CASSKVDEQYF
v_call: TRBV2; j_call: TRBJ1-1; d_call: -; clone_size: -; cdr3_nt: TGTGCCAGCAGCCGGTATAATAGGAACACTGAAGCTTTCTTT; cdr3_aa: CASSRYNRNTEAFF
v_call: TRBV12-3/TRBV12-4; j_call: TRBJ1-1; d_call: -; clone_size: -; cdr3_nt: TGTGCCAGCAGTTTGACAGGGAACACTGAAGCTTTCTTT; cdr3_aa: CASSLTGNTEAFF
v_call: TRBV30; j_call: TRBJ1-1; d_call: -; clone_size: -; cdr3_nt: TGTGCCTGGAGTGTAGGTTTACTCATGAACACTGAAGCTTTCTTT; cdr3_aa: CAWSVGLLMNTEAFF
v_call: TRBV18; j_call: TRBJ2-1; d_call: TRBD1; clone_size: -; cdr3_nt: TGTGCCAGCTCACGTGTCGGACAGGGCTACAATGAGCAGTTCTTC; cdr3_aa: CASSRVGQGYNEQFF
v_call: TRBV15; j_call: TRBJ2-2; d_call: TRBD1; clone_size: -; cdr3_nt: TGTGCCACCAGCGCCCGGACAGGGGGCAACACCGGGGAGCTGTTTTTT; cdr3_aa: CATSARTGGNTGELFF
v_call: TRBV24-1; j_call: TRBJ2-2; d_call: TRBD2; clone_size: -; cdr3_nt: TGTGCCACCAGTGACCGTGGGACTAGTAGGGGGGAGCTGTTTTTT; cdr3_aa: CATSDRGTSRGELFF
v_call: TRBV6-9; j_call: TRBJ2-1; d_call: TRBD2; clone_size: -; cdr3_nt: TGTGCCAGCAGTTATTTTAGCGGGAGGTCCCATGAGCAGTTCTTC; cdr3_aa: CASSYFSGRSHEQFF
v_call: TRBV5-1; j_call: TRBJ1-1; d_call: -; clone_size: -; cdr3_nt: TGCGCCAGCAGCTCCCGGGAGCGCGGACTCACTGAAGCTTTCTTT; cdr3_aa: CASSSRERGLTEAFF
v_call: TRBV6-2/TRBV6-3; j_call: TRBJ1-6; d_call: -; clone_size: -; cdr3_nt: TGTGCCAGCAGTTACTCGAAACGGAGCTCCTATAATTCACCCCTCCACTTT; cdr3_aa: CASSYSKRSSYNSPLHF
v_call: TRBV10-1; j_call: TRBJ2-1; d_call: TRBD2; clone_size: few; cdr3_nt: TGCGCCAGCAGCGGGACTAGGGACTCGGAGCAGTTCTTC; cdr3_aa: CASSGTRDSEQFF
v_call: TRBV6-6; j_call: TRBJ1-1; d_call: -; clone_size: once; cdr3_nt: TGTGCCAGCAGTTATCGGGGGGCGCCGGGCACTGAAGCTTTCTTT; cdr3_aa: CASSYRGAPGTEAFF
v_call: TRBV4-2; j_call: TRBJ2-1; d_call: TRBD2; clone_size: -; cdr3_nt: TGTGCCAGCAGCCAAGAGCCCCTAGCGGGGGCGAGGGGGCAGTTCTTC; cdr3_aa: CASSQEPLAGARGQFF
v_call: TRBV10-2; j_call: TRBJ1-4; d_call: TRBD1; clone_size: -; cdr3_nt: TGCGCCAGCAGTGTGACAGGGGCTAATGAAAAACTGTTTTTT; cdr3_aa: CASSVTGANEKLFF
v_call: TRBV29-1; j_call: TRBJ2-2; d_call: -; clone_size: -; cdr3_nt: TGCAGCGTCTCTAGGGGAGCCCCGAACACCGGGGAGCTGTTTTTT; cdr3_aa: CSVSRGAPNTGELFF
v_call: TRBV4-1; j_call: TRBJ2-2; d_call: TRBD2; clone_size: -; cdr3_nt: TGCGCCAGCAGCCAAACTAGCGGAAACACCGGGGAGCTGTTTTTT; cdr3_aa: CASSQTSGNTGELFF